The clone carrying this TCR beta chain appeared a few times. This entry belongs to a study of beta chain features in type 1 diabetes. The ends lost 4 bases at V and 5 bases at J; junction bases unmatched: 4. This CDR3 has 14 residues. Germline CDR1 reads SGHNT; CDR2 reads YYREEE (reference sequence). Every bit of the isolated RNA underwent reverse transcription, so sequencing read expressed TCRB transcripts. The method was immunoSEQ multiplex PCR; TCRdb's version includes in-frame clones alone and lacks a portion of them. The table includes under 500,000 clones, about 32% detected once. The sequenced sample consisted of naive CD4+ T cells from blood. The receptor was derived from a man younger than 30 in good health. The chain carries TRBV5-4 and TRBJ1-4; 8 positions match TRBD1. CDR3 bases: TGTGCCAGCAGCCGAAGACAGGGGAATGAAAAACTGTTTTTT. This encodes CASSRRQGNEKLFF.